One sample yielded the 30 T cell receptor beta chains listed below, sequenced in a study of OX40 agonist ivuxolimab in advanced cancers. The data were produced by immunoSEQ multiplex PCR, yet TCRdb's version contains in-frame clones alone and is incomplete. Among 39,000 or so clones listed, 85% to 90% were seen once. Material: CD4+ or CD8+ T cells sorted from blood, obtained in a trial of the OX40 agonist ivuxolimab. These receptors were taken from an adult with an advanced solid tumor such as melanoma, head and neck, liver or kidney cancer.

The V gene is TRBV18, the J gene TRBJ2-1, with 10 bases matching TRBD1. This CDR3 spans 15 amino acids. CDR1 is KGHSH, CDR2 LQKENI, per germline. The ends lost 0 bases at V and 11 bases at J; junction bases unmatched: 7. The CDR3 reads CASSPPGQGDLKQFF. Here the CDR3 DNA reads TGTGCCAGCTCACCACCCGGACAGGGGGACCTCAAGCAGTTCTTC.

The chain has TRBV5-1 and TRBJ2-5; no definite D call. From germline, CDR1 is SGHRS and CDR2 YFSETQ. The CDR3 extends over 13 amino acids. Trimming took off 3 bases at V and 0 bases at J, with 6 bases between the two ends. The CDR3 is CASSSLYQETQYF. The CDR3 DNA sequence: TGCGCCAGCAGCTCCCTGTACCAAGAGACCCAGTACTTC.

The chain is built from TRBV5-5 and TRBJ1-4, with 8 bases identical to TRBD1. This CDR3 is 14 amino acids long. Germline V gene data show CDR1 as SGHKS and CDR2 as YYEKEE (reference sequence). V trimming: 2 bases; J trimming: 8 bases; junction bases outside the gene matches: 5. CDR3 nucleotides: TGTGCCAGCAGCTTCTCAGGGGGCCGGGAAAAACTGTTTTTT. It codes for CASSFSGGREKLFF.

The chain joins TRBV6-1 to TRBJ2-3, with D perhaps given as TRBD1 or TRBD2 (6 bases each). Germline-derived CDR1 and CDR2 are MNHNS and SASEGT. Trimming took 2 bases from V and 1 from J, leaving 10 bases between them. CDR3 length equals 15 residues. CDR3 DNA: TGTGCCAGCAGTGAACGAAGGGGGGGCACAGATACGCAGTATTTT. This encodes CASSERRGGTDTQYF.

The CDR3 sequence: CASSQEGRQGTGNTIYF. The CDR3 nucleotides read TGCGCCAGCAGCCAAGAGGGGAGACAGGGAACTGGAAACACCATATATTTT. This chain joins TRBV4-1 and TRBJ1-3, with 7 bases aligning to TRBD1. Germline CDR1 reads MGHRA; CDR2 reads YSYEKL. The ends lost 0 bases at V and 2 bases at J; junction bases unmatched: 7. CDR3 size: 17 residues.

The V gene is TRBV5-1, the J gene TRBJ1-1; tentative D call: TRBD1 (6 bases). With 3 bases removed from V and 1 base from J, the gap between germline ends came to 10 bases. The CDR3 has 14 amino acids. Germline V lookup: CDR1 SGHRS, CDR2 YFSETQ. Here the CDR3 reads CASSSGTPNTEAFF. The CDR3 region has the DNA TGCGCCAGCAGCTCCGGGACACCGAACACTGAAGCTTTCTTT.

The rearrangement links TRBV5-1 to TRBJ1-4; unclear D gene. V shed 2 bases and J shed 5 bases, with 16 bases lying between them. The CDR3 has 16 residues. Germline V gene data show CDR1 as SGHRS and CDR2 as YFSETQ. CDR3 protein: CASSLAPANQNEKLFF. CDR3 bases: TGCGCCAGCAGCTTAGCCCCGGCCAATCAGAATGAAAAACTGTTTTTT.

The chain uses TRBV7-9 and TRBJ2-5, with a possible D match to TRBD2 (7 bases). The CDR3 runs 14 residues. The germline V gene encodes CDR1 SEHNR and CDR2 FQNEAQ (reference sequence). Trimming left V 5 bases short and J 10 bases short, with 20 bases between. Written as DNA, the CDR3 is TGTGCCAGCAGCGCGGGGGCCACGAAGGAGGGCCAGTACTTC. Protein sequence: CASSAGATKEGQYF.

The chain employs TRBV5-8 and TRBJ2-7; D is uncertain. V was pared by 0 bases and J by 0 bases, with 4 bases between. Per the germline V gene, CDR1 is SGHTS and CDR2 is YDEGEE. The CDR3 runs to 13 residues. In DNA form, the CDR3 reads TGTGCCAGCAGCTTGGACACCTCCTACGAGCAGTACTTC. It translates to CASSLDTSYEQYF.

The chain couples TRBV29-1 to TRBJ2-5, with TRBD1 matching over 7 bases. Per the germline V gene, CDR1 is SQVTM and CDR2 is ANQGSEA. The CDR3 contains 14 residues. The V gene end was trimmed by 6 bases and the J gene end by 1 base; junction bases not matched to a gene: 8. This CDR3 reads CSVEQGMVQETQYF. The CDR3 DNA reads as TGCAGCGTCGAACAGGGGATGGTCCAAGAGACCCAGTACTTC.

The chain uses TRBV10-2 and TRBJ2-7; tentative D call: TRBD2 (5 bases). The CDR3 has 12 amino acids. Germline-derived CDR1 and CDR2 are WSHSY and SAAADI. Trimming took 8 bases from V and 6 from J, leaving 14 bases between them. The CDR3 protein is CASRDSTIEQYF. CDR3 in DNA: TGCGCCAGCCGGGATTCAACAATCGAGCAGTACTTC.

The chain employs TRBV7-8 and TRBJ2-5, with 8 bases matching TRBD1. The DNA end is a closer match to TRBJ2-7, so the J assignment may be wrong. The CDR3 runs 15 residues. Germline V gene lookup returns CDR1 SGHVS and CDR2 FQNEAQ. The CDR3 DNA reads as TGTGCCAGCAGCTCCCAGGGGGCCGGGGCCCACGAGCAGTACTTC. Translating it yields CASSSQGAGAHEQYF.

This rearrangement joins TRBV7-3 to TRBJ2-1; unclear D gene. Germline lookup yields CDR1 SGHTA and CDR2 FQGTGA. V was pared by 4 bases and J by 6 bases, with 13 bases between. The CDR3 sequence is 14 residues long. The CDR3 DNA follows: TGTGCCAGCAGCTCCAACCTCCCCGGCAATGAGCAGTTCTTC. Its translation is CASSSNLPGNEQFF.

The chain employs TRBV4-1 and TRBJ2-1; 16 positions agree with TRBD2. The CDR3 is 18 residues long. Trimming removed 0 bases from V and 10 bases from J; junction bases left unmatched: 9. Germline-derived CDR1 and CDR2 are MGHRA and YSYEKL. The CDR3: CASSQDSLGLAGGGEQFF. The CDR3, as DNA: TGCGCCAGCAGCCAAGATAGCCTGGGACTAGCGGGAGGGGGGGAGCAGTTCTTC.

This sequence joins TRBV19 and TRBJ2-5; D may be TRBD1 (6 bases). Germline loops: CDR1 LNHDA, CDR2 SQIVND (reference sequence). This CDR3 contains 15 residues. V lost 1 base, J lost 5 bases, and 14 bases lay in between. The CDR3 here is CASSIGRGFKETQYF. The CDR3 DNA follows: TGTGCCAGTAGTATAGGCAGGGGTTTCAAGGAGACCCAGTACTTC.

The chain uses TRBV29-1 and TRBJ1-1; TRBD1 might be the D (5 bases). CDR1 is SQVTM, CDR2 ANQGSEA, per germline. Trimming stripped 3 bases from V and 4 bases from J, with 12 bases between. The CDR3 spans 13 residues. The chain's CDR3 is CSVETWRGTEAFF. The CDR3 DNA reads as TGCAGCGTTGAGACCTGGAGGGGCACTGAAGCTTTCTTT. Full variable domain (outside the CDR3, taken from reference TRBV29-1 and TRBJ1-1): SAVISQKPSRDICQRGTSLTIQCQVDSQVTMMFWYRQQPGQSLTLIATANQGSEATYESGFVIDKFPISRPNLTFSTLTVSNMSPEDSSIYLCSVETWRGTEAFFGQGTRLTVV.

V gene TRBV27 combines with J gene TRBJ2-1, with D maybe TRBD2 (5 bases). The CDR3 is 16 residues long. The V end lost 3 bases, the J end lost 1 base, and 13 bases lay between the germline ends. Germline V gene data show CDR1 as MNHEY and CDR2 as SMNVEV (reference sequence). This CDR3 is CASSLRENRSYNEQFF. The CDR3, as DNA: TGTGCCAGCAGTTTGAGGGAAAATCGGTCCTACAATGAGCAGTTCTTC.

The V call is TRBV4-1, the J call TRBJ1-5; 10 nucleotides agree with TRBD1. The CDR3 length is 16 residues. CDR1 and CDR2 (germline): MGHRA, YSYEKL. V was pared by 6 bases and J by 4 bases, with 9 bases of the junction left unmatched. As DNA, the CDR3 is TGCGCCAGCAGTCTATCCCCGGGACAGGGGAATCAGCCCCAGCATTTT. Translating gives CASSLSPGQGNQPQHF.

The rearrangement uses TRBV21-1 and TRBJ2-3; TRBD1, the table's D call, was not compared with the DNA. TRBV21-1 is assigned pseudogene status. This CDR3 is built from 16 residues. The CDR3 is CASSRPGQGSTDTQYF. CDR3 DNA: TGTGCCAGCAGCAGGCCGGGACAGGGATCGACAGATACGCAGTATTTT.

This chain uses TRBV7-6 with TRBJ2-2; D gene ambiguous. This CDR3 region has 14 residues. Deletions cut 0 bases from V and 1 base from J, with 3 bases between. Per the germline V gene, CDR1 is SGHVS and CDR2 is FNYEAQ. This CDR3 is CASSLAGNTGELFF. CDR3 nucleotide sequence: TGTGCCAGCAGCTTAGCAGGGAACACCGGGGAGCTGTTTTTT.

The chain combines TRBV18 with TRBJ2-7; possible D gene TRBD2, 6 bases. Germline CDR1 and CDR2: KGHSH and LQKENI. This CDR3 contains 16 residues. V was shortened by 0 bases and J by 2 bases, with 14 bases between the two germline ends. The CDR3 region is CASSPPGAGQTYEQYF. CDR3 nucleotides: TGTGCCAGCTCACCACCCGGAGCGGGCCAAACCTACGAGCAGTACTTC.

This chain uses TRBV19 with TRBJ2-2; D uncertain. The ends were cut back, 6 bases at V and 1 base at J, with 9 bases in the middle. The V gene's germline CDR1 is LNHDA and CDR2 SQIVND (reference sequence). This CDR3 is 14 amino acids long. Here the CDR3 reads CASRRTVNTGELFF. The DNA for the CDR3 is TGTGCCAGTAGACGGACGGTGAACACCGGGGAGCTGTTTTTT.

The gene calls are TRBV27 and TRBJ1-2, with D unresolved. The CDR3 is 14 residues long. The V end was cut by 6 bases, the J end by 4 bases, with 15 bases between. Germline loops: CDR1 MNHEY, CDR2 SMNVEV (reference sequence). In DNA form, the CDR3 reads TGTGCCAGCAGCCTAGTGGACGTCAGCTATGGCTACACCTTC. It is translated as CASSLVDVSYGYTF.

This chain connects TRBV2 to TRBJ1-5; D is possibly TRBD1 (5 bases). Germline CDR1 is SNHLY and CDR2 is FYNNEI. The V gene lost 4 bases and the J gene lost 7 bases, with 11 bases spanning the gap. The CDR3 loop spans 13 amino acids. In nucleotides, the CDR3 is TGTGCCAGCAGTGTGTCAGGGTGGCAGCCCCAGCATTTT. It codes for CASSVSGWQPQHF.

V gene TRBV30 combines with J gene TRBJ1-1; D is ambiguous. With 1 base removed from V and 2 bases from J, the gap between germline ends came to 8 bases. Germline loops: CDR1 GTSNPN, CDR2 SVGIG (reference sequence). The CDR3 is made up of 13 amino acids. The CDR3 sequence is CAWSGQANTEAFF. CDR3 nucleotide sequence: TGTGCCTGGAGTGGGCAGGCCAACACTGAAGCTTTCTTT.

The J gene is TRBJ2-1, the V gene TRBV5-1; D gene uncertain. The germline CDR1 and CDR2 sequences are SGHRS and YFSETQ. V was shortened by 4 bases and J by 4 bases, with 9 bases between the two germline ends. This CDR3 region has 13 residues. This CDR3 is CASSQAPYNEQFF. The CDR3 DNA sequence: TGCGCCAGCAGCCAGGCCCCTTACAATGAGCAGTTCTTC.

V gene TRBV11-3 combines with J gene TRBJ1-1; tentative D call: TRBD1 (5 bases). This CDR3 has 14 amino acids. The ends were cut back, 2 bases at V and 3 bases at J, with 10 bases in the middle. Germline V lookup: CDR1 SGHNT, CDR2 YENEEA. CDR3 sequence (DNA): TGTGCCAGCAGCTTAAGGGGCCAAGACACTGAAGCTTTCTTT. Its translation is CASSLRGQDTEAFF.

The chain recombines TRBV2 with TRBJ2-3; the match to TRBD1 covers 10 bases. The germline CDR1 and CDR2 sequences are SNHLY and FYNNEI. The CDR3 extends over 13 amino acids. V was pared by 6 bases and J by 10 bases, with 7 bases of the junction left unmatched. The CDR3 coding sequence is TGTGCCAGCAGCCTTTGGGACAGGGGTGCGCAGTATTTT. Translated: CASSLWDRGAQYF.

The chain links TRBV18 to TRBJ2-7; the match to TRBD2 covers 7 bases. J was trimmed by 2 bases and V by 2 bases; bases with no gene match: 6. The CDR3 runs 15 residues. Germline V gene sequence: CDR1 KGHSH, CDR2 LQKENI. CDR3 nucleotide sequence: TGTGCCAGCTCACCATGGGGAGGGAGCCCCTACGAGCAGTACTTC. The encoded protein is CASSPWGGSPYEQYF.

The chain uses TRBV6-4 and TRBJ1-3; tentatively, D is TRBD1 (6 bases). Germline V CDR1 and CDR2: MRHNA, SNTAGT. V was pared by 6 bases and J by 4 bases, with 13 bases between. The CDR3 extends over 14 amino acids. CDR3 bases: TGTGCCAGCAGCTTGCAGGGGACAGGAAACACCATATATTTT. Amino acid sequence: CASSLQGTGNTIYF.